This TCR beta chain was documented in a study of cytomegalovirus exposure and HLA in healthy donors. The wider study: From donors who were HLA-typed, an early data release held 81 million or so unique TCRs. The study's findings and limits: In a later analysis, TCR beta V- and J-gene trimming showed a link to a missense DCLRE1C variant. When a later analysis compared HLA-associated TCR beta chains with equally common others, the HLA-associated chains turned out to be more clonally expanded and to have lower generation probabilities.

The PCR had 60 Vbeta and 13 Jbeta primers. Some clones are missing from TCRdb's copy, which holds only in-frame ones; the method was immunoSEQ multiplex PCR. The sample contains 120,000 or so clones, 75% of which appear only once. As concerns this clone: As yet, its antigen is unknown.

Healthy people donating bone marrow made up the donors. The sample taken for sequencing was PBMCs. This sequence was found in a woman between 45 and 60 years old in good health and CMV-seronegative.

This chain's CDR3 is CASSNLREQFF. Here the CDR3 DNA reads TGTGCCAGCAGTAATCTTCGGGAGCAGTTCTTC. The V call is TRBV6-5, the J call TRBJ2-1; D is uncertain. With 5 bases removed from V and 10 bases from J, the gap between germline ends came to 9 bases. Germline-derived CDR1 and CDR2 are MNHEY and SVGAGI. This CDR3 comprises 11 residues.